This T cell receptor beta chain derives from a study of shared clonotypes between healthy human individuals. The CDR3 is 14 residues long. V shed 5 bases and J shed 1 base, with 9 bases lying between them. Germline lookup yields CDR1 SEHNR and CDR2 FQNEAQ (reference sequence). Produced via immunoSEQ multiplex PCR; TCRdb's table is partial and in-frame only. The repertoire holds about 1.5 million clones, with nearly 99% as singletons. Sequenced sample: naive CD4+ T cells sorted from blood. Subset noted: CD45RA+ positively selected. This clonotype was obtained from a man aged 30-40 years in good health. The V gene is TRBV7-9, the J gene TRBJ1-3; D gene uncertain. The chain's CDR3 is CASSVEFSGNTIYF. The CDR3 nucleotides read TGTGCCAGCAGCGTGGAGTTTTCTGGAAACACCATATATTTT.